One and the same sample provided the 20 T cell receptor beta chains below, sequenced in a study of T cell responses to AZD1222 COVID-19 vaccine. Generated by immunoSEQ multiplex PCR, the TCRdb table keeps only in-frame clones and is missing some. The repertoire holds some 130,000 clones, roughly 91% seen once, with approximately 7% in the top ten. Source: peripheral blood, taken 28 days after the second AZD1222 dose. The receptors were gathered from an adult who received the AZD1222 COVID-19 vaccine.

The chain recombines TRBV7-3 with TRBJ2-6, with D tentatively TRBD1 or TRBD2 (6 bases each). Germline loops: CDR1 SGHTA, CDR2 FQGTGA. The ends were cut back, 0 bases at V and 4 bases at J, with 10 bases in the middle. The CDR3 covers 16 residues. The CDR3 region is CASSLTSGAGANVLTF. DNA for the CDR3: TGTGCCAGCAGCTTAACGTCGGGGGCCGGGGCCAACGTCCTGACTTTC. The variable domain in full, completed from reference TRBV7-3 and TRBJ2-6, reads GAGVSQTPSNKVTEKGKYVELRCDPISGHTALYWYRQSLGQGPEFLIYFQGTGAADDSGLPNDRFFAVRPEGSVSTLKIQRTERGDSAVYLCASSLTSGAGANVLTFGAGSRLTVL.

About this clone: Other DNA sequences within the sample encode an identical CDR3. The chain combines TRBV3-1 (or the pseudogene TRBV3-2) with TRBJ2-1; D is ambiguous. The CDR3 length is 11 residues. The germline gives CDR1 LGHDT, CDR2 YNNKEL (reference sequence). V gave up 6 bases and J gave up 4 bases, with 4 bases separating them. The CDR3 DNA reads TGTGCCAGCAGACTTTACAATGAGCAGTTCTTC. This translates into CASRLYNEQFF.

This chain uses TRBV19 with TRBJ2-1, with 8 nucleotides matching TRBD2. J was trimmed by 9 bases and V by 4 bases; bases with no gene match: 8. Germline V gene data show CDR1 as LNHDA and CDR2 as SQIVND (reference sequence). The CDR3 loop spans 14 amino acids. In DNA form, the CDR3 reads TGTGCCAGTAGTAAGCCGGGACTAGGTACTGAGCAGTTCTTC. Translating it yields CASSKPGLGTEQFF.

The gene calls are TRBV27 and TRBJ2-1; tentative D call: TRBD2 (6 bases). CDR3 length equals 14 residues. The V gene lost 3 bases and the J gene lost 15 bases, with 21 bases spanning the gap. The germline gives CDR1 MNHEY, CDR2 SMNVEV (reference sequence). The CDR3 loop is CASSFIPGTRGAFF. The CDR3 DNA reads TGTGCCAGCAGTTTCATTCCCGGGACGCGGGGCGCGTTCTTC.

This rearrangement joins TRBV7-9 to TRBJ1-3; perhaps TRBD1 as D (5 bases). This CDR3 has 16 amino acids. Germline lookup yields CDR1 SEHNR and CDR2 FQNEAQ (reference sequence). V lost 2 bases and J lost 2, with 13 bases in between. CDR3 region: CASSLQGLLTGNTIYF. The CDR3 bases are TGTGCCAGCAGCTTACAGGGACTCCTAACTGGAAACACCATATATTTT.

The gene calls are TRBV2 and TRBJ2-7, with a possible D match to TRBD1 (6 bases). The V gene's germline CDR1 is SNHLY and CDR2 FYNNEI. Trimming stripped 7 bases from V and 0 bases from J, with 10 bases between. The CDR3 extends over 13 amino acids. This CDR3 is CASTTGSSYEQYF. The CDR3 DNA sequence: TGTGCCAGCACCACAGGGAGCTCCTACGAGCAGTACTTC.

This clone was recorded only once. CDR3: CASSHTRGLNRDSGNTIYF. As DNA, the CDR3 is TGTGCCAGCAGCCACACAAGGGGGCTCAACAGGGACTCTGGAAACACCATATATTTT. The rearrangement links TRBV14 to TRBJ1-3, with 7 nucleotides matching TRBD1. Trimming at V came to 3 bases and at J to 0 bases, leaving 14 bases not matched to a gene. CDR1 and CDR2 (germline): SGHDN, FVKESK. CDR3 length equals 19 residues.

CDR3 residues: CASSLDFSRDYGYTF. The CDR3 coding sequence is TGTGCCAGCAGCTTAGATTTTAGTAGGGACTATGGCTACACCTTC. V usage is TRBV7-2 and J usage is TRBJ1-2, with D unresolved. Germline assignment: CDR1 SGHTA and CDR2 FQGNSA. This CDR3 contains 15 residues. Trimming pared 1 base from V and 3 bases from J, leaving 12 bases between.

The V call is TRBV5-1, the J call TRBJ2-6; D call uncertain. CDR1 SGHRS and CDR2 YFSETQ come from the germline V gene. The CDR3 loop spans 17 amino acids. Between the trimmed V and J ends, which lost 0 bases and 1 base, there was a span of 11 bases. In DNA form, the CDR3 reads TGCGCCAGCAGCTTGGGCATCCTGAATTCTGGGGCCAACGTCCTGACTTTC. Its protein product is CASSLGILNSGANVLTF.

This chain connects TRBV15 to TRBJ1-3, with a possible D match to TRBD1 (6 bases). Germline-derived CDR1 and CDR2 are LNHNV and YYDKDF (reference sequence). The CDR3 loop spans 18 amino acids. The germline V and J ends were trimmed by 5 bases and 4 bases, with 24 bases remaining between them. The CDR3 here is CATSRLGGGANSGNTIYF. CDR3 nucleotide sequence: TGTGCCACCAGCCGACTAGGGGGGGGAGCTAATAGCGGAAACACCATATATTTT.

The chain employs TRBV7-6 and TRBJ2-7; the D is unclear. The CDR3 is 15 residues long. CDR1 is SGHVS, CDR2 FNYEAQ, per germline. The V gene lost 5 bases and the J gene lost 2 bases, with 16 bases spanning the gap. DNA of the CDR3: TGTGCCAGCAGCGATGGGATCCTGAACCCCTACGAGCAGTACTTC. This translates into CASSDGILNPYEQYF.

J is TRBJ2-1 and V is TRBV15, with 8 bases matching TRBD2. The germline gives CDR1 LNHNV, CDR2 YYDKDF (reference sequence). The J segment lost 5 bases and the V segment lost 8 bases, leaving 8 bases of the junction unmatched. The CDR3 runs 14 residues. In nucleotides, the CDR3 is TGTGCCACCGACCGGGGGACTAGAGACAATGAGCAGTTCTTC. Translating gives CATDRGTRDNEQFF.

The chain links TRBV19 to TRBJ1-6, with D possibly matching TRBD1 (5 bases). The CDR3 consists of 12 residues. V lost 9 bases to trimming and J lost 6 bases, with 9 bases between them. CDR1 and CDR2 from the germline V gene are LNHDA and SQIVND (reference sequence). The CDR3 reads CASRDPNSPLHF. The CDR3 coding sequence is TGTGCCAGCCGGGACCCTAATTCACCCCTCCACTTT.

V is TRBV19 and J is TRBJ2-1; D is uncertain. The germline CDR1 and CDR2 sequences are LNHDA and SQIVND (reference sequence). Trimming left V 4 bases short and J 5 bases short, with 12 bases between. The CDR3 is 14 residues long. CDR3 sequence: CASSTPRRDNEQFF. The CDR3 DNA follows: TGTGCCAGTAGTACCCCCCGTAGGGACAATGAGCAGTTCTTC.

The chain couples TRBV5-4 to TRBJ2-3, with 11 bases fitting TRBD2. Trimming took 5 bases from V and 4 from J; bases not matched to a gene: 12. Germline CDR1 SGHNT, CDR2 YYREEE (reference sequence). CDR3 length: 17 amino acids. The CDR3 loop is CASSDASLAGEADTQYF. For the CDR3, the DNA is TGTGCCAGCAGTGATGCCTCACTAGCGGGGGAGGCAGATACGCAGTATTTT.

The chain couples TRBV7-3 to TRBJ1-2; 8 bases line up with TRBD1. J was trimmed by 4 bases and V by 5 bases; bases with no gene match: 9. The germline CDR1 and CDR2 sequences are SGHTA and FQGTGA. CDR3 length equals 15 residues. The CDR3 DNA follows: TGTGCCAGCAGCCCGACAGGGGCGATGGGCTATGGCTACACCTTC. Its translation is CASSPTGAMGYGYTF. Combining the CDR3 with reference TRBV7-3 and TRBJ1-2 gives the whole variable domain GAGVSQTPSNKVTEKGKYVELRCDPISGHTALYWYRQSLGQGPEFLIYFQGTGAADDSGLPNDRFFAVRPEGSVSTLKIQRTERGDSAVYLCASSPTGAMGYGYTFGSGTRLTVV.

V is TRBV5-6 and J is TRBJ1-2; 7 nucleotides agree with TRBD1. Trimming at V came to 3 bases and at J to 8 bases, leaving 10 bases not matched to a gene. Germline V gene lookup returns CDR1 SGHDT and CDR2 YYEEEE. This CDR3 has 14 residues. Written as DNA, the CDR3 is TGTGCCAGCAGCTCGAGACAGGGTAGATACGGCTACACCTTC. Translated: CASSSRQGRYGYTF.

The genes are TRBV10-3 and TRBJ1-2; possible D gene TRBD1, 6 bases. In germline, CDR1 is ENHRY, CDR2 SYGVKD. This CDR3 has 17 amino acids. The ends were cut back, 6 bases at V and 8 bases at J, with 28 bases in the middle. CDR3 sequence reads: CAISLRGGTMGQEGYTF. The CDR3 DNA follows: TGTGCCATCAGCCTGAGAGGGGGGACAATGGGGCAAGAGGGCTACACCTTC.

V is TRBV7-2 and J is TRBJ1-4, with no clear D. In germline, CDR1 is SGHTA, CDR2 FQGNSA. This CDR3 is 14 amino acids long. Trimming stripped 1 base from V and 3 bases from J, with 6 bases between. The CDR3 sequence is CASSLVGPNEKLFF. The CDR3 region has the DNA TGTGCCAGCAGCTTAGTAGGCCCTAATGAAAAACTGTTTTTT.

The rearrangement links TRBV2 to TRBJ1-6; unclear D gene. The CDR3 has 16 amino acids. The V end lost 3 bases, the J end lost 3 bases, and 12 bases lay between the germline ends. Germline V gives CDR1 SNHLY, CDR2 FYNNEI. The CDR3 nucleotides are TGTGCCAGCAGTGAGGGGTCCCCGATCTATAATTCACCCCTCCACTTT. Its translation: CASSEGSPIYNSPLHF.